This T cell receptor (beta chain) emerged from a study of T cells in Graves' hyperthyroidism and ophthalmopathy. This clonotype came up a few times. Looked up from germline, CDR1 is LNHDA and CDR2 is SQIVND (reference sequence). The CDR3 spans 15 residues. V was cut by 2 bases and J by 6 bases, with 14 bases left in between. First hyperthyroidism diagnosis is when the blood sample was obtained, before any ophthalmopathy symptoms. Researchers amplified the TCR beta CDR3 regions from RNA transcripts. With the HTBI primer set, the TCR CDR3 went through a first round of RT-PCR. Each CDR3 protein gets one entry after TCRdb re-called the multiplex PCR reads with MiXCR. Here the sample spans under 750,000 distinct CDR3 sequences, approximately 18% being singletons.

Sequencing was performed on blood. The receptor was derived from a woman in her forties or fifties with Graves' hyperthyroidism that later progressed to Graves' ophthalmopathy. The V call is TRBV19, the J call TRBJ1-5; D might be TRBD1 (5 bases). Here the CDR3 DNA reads TGTGCCAGTAGTATAAGCGGCAGGGTCGGTCAGCCCCAGCATTTT. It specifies CASSISGRVGQPQHF.